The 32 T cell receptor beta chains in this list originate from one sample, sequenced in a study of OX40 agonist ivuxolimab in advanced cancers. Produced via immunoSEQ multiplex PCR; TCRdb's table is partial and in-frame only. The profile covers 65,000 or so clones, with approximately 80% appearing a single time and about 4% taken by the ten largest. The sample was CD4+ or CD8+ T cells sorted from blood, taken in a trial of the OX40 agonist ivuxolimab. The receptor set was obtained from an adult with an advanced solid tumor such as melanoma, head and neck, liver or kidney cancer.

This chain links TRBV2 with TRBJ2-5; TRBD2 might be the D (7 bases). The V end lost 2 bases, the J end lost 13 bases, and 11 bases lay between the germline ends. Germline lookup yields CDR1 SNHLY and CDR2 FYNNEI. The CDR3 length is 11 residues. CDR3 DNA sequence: TGTGCCAGCAGTGAAAAGGGAGGGGGGTACTTC. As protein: CASSEKGGGYF. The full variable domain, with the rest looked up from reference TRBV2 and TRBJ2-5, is EPEVTQTPSHQVTQMGQEVILRCVPISNHLYFYWYRQILGQKVEFLVSFYNNEISEKSEIFDDQFSVERPDGSNFTLKIRSTKLEDSAMYFCASSEKGGGYFGPGTRLLVL.

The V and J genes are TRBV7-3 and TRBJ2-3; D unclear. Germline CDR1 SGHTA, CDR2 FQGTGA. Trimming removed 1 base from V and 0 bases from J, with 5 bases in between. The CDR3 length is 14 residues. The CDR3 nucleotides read TGTGCCAGCAGCTTAAATCCGAGCACAGATACGCAGTATTTT. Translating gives CASSLNPSTDTQYF.

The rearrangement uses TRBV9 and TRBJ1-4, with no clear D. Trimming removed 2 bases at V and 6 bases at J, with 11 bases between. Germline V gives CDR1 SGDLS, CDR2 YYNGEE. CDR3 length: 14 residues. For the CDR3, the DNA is TGTGCCAGCAGCGTTGGAGGGTGGGATGAAAAACTGTTTTTT. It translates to CASSVGGWDEKLFF.

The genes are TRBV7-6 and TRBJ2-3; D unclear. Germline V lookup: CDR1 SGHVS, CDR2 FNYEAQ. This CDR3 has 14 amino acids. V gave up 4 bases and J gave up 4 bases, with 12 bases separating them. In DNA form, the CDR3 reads TGTGCCAGCAGCTGGGGTCCCTTAGCAGATACGCAGTATTTT. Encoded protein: CASSWGPLADTQYF.

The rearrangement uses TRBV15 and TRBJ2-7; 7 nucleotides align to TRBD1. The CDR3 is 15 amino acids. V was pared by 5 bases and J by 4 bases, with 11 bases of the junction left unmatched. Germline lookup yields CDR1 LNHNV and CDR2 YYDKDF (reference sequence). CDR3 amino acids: CATSGGRDSLYEQYF. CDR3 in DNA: TGTGCCACCAGCGGAGGCCGGGACAGCTTATACGAGCAGTACTTC.

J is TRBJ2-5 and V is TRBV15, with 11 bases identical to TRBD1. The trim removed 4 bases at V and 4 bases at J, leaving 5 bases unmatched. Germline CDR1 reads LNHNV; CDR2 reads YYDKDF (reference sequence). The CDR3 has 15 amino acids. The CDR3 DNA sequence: TGTGCCACCAGCACGTCGGACAGGGGGCGAGAGACCCAGTACTTC. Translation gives CATSTSDRGRETQYF.

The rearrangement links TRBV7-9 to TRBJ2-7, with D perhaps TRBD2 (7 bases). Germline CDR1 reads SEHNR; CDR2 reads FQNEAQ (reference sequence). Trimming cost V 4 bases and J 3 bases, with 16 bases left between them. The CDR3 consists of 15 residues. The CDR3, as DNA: TGTGCCAGCAGCTCTTTGACGGGGGGCCGCTACGAGCAGTACTTC. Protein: CASSSLTGGRYEQYF.

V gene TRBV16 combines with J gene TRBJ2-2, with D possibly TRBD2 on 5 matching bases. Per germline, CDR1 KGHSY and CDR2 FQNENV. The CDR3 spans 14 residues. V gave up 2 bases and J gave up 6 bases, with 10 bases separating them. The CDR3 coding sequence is TGTGCCAGCAGCCAACGAGCGGTGGCCGGGGAGCTGTTTTTT. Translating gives CASSQRAVAGELFF. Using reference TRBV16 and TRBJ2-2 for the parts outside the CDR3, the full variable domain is GEEVAQTPKHLVRGEGQKAKLYCAPIKGHSYVFWYQQVLKNEFKFLISFQNENVFDETGMPKERFSAKCLPNSPCSLEIQATKLEDSAVYFCASSQRAVAGELFFGEGSRLTVL.

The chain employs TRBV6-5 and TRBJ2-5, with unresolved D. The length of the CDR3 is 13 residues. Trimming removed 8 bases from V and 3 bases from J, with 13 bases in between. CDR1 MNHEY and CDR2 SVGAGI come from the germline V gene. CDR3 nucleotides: TGTGCCAGCTCCCTGGAGCAGGAAGAGACCCAGTACTTC. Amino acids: CASSLEQEETQYF.

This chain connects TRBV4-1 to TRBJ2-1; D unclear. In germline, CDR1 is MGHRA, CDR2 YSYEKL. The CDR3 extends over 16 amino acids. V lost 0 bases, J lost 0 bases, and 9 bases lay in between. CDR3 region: CASSQDGRSSYNEQFF. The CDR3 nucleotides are TGCGCCAGCAGCCAAGACGGGCGTAGCTCCTACAATGAGCAGTTCTTC.

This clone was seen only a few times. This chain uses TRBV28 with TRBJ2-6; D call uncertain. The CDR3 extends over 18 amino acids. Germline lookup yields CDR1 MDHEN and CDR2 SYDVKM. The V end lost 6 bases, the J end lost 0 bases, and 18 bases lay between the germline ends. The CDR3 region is CASSLLEWKGSGANVLTF. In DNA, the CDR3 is TGTGCCAGCAGCCTTTTGGAGTGGAAGGGCTCTGGGGCCAACGTCCTGACTTTC.

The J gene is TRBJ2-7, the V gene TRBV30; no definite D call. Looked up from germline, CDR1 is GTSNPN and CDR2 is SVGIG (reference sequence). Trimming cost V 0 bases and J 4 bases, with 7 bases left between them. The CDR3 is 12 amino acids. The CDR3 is CAWSVFAYEQYF. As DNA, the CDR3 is TGTGCCTGGAGTGTTTTCGCTTACGAGCAGTACTTC.

For the CDR3, the DNA is TGTGCCAGCAGCTTAACAGGGGCCTTTAGCTCCTACGAGCAGTACTTC. Translated, it gives CASSLTGAFSSYEQYF. The chain has TRBV7-8 and TRBJ2-7, with 7 nucleotides matching TRBD1. J gave up 0 bases and V 2 bases, and 7 bases lay outside the gene matches. This CDR3 is built from 16 residues. The germline gives CDR1 SGHVS, CDR2 FQNEAQ.

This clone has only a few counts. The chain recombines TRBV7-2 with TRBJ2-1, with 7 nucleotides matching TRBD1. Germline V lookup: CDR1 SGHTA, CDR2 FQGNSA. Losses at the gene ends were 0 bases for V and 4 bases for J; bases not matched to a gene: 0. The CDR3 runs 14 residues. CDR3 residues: CASSLAQGYNEQFF. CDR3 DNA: TGTGCCAGCAGCTTAGCACAGGGGTACAATGAGCAGTTCTTC. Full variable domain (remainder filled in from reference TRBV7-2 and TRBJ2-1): GAGVSQSPSNKVTEKGKDVELRCDPISGHTALYWYRQSLGQGLEFLIYFQGNSAPDKSGLPSDRFSAERTGGSVSTLTIQRTQQEDSAVYLCASSLAQGYNEQFFGPGTRLTVL.

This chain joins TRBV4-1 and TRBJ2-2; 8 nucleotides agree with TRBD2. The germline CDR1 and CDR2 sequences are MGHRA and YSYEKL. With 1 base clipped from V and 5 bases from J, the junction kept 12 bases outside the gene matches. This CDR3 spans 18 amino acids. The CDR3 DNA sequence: TGCGCCAGCAGCCAAGGGAAAGCGGGAGCGGGACGGACCGGGGAGCTGTTTTTT. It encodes CASSQGKAGAGRTGELFF.

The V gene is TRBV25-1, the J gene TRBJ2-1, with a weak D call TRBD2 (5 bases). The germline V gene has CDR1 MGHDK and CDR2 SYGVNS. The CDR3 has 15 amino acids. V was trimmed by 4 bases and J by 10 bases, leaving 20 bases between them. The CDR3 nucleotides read TGTGCCAGCAGTGGGATCCGGGAACCTGATGGGGAGCAGTTCTTC. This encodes CASSGIREPDGEQFF.

The CDR3 reads CASRTTGGRHEQFF. The CDR3 DNA reads TGTGCCAGCAGGACCACAGGGGGGCGCCATGAGCAGTTCTTC. The chain is built from TRBV2 and TRBJ2-1; 8 nucleotides line up with TRBD1. The CDR3 is made up of 14 amino acids. Germline V gene sequence: CDR1 SNHLY, CDR2 FYNNEI. Trimming took 6 bases from V and 8 from J; bases not matched to a gene: 9.

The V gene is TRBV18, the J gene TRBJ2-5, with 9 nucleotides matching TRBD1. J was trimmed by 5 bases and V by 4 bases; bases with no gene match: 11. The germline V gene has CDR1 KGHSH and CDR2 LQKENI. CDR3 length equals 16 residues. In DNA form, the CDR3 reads TGTGCCAGCTCACAAAGGTCCGGGACAGGGATGGAGACCCAGTACTTC. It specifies CASSQRSGTGMETQYF.

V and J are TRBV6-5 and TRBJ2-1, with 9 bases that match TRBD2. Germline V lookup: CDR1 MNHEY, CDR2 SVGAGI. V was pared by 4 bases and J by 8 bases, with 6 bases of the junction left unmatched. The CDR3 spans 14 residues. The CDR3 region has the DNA TGTGCCAGCAGTTTGAGCGGGAGGATAGATGAGCAGTTCTTC. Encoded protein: CASSLSGRIDEQFF.

The CDR3 DNA is TGTGCCAGCAGTTATGTCCGGGATCAGCCCCAGCATTTT. It specifies CASSYVRDQPQHF. The J gene is TRBJ1-5, the V gene TRBV6-6; no clear D. CDR1 and CDR2 (germline): MNHNY, SVGAGI (reference sequence). V dropped 3 bases and J dropped 5 bases, with 8 bases sitting between them. This CDR3 contains 13 residues.

The CDR3 region is CASSERRDGGSYEQYF. DNA of the CDR3: TGCGCCAGCAGTGAGCGCCGGGACGGGGGCTCCTACGAGCAGTACTTC. The rearrangement links TRBV10-1 to TRBJ2-7, with D maybe TRBD2 (6 bases). Germline assignment: CDR1 WNHNN and CDR2 SYGVQD (reference sequence). CDR3 length: 16 residues. V was cut by 2 bases and J by 0 bases, with 14 bases left in between.

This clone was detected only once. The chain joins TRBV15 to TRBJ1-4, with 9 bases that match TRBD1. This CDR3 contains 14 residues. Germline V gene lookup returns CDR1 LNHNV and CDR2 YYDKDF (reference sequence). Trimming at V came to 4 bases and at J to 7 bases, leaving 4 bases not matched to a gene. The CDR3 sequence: CATSMDRGSEKLFF. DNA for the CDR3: TGTGCCACCAGCATGGACAGGGGCTCTGAAAAACTGTTTTTT.

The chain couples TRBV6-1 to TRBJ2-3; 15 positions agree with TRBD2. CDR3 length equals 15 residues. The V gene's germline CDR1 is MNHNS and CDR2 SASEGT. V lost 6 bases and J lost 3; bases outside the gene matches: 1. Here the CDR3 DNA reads TGTGCCAGCAGCGGACTAGCGGGGGGGACAGATACGCAGTATTTT. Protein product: CASSGLAGGTDTQYF.

The CDR3 region is CASSQDFWRNEQFF. Written as DNA, the CDR3 is TGTGCCAGCAGCCAAGATTTCTGGAGGAATGAGCAGTTCTTC. This chain uses TRBV14 with TRBJ2-1; tentatively, D is TRBD2 (5 bases). The ends were cut back, 0 bases at V and 7 bases at J, with 10 bases in the middle. The CDR3 loop spans 14 amino acids. Per germline, CDR1 SGHDN and CDR2 FVKESK.

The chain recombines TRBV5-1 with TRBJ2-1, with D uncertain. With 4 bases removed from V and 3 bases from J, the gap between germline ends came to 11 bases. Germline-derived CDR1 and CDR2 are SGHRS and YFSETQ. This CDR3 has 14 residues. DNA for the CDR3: TGCGCCAGCAGCCCCGGCTCCTTCTACAATGAGCAGTTCTTC. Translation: CASSPGSFYNEQFF.

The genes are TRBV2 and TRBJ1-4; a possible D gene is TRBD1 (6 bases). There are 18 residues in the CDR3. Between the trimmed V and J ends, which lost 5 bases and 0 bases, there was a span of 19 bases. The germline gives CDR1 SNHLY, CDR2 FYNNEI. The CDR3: CASSSTGIVRATNEKLFF. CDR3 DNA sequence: TGTGCCAGCAGTAGCACAGGGATCGTTCGGGCAACTAATGAAAAACTGTTTTTT. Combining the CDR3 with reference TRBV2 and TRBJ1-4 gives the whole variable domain EPEVTQTPSHQVTQMGQEVILRCVPISNHLYFYWYRQILGQKVEFLVSFYNNEISEKSEIFDDQFSVERPDGSNFTLKIRSTKLEDSAMYFCASSSTGIVRATNEKLFFGSGTQLSVL.

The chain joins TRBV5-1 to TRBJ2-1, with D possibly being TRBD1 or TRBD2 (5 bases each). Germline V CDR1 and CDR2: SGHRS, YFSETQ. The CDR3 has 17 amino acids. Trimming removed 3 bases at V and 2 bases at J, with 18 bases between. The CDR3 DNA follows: TGCGCCAGCAGCTACCCAACCGGTAGGGGAGCCTACAATGAGCAGTTCTTC. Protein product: CASSYPTGRGAYNEQFF.

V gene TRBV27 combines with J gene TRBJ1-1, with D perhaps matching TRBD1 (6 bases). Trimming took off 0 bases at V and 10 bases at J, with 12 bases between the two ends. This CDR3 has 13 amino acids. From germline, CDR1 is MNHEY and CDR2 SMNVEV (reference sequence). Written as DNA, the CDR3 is TGTGCCAGCAGTTTATCGGAAGGGGGGGGAGCTTTCTTT. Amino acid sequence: CASSLSEGGGAFF.

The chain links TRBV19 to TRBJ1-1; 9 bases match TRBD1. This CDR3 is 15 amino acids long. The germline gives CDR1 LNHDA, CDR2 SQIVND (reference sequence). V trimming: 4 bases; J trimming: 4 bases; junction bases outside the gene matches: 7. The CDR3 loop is CASSKLGQGGTEAFF. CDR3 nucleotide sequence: TGTGCCAGTAGTAAACTGGGACAGGGCGGCACTGAAGCTTTCTTT.

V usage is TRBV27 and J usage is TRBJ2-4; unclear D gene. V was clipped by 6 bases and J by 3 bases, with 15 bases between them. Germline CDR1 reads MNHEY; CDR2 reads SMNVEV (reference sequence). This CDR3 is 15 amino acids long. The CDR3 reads CASSSTAWFKNIQYF. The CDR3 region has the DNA TGTGCCAGCAGCTCAACCGCGTGGTTCAAAAACATTCAGTACTTC.

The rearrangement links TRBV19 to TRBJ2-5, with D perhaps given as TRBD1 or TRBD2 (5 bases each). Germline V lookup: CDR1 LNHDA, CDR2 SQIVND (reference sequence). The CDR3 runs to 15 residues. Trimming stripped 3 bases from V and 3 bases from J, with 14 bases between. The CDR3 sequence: CASSMMGVVEETQYF. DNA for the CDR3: TGTGCCAGTAGTATGATGGGGGTCGTTGAAGAGACCCAGTACTTC.

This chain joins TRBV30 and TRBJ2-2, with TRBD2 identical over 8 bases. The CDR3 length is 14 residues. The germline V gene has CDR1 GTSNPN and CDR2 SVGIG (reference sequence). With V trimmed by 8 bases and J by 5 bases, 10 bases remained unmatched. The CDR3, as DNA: TGTGCCACTCCGGGACTAGTAACAACCGGGGAGCTGTTTTTT. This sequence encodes CATPGLVTTGELFF.